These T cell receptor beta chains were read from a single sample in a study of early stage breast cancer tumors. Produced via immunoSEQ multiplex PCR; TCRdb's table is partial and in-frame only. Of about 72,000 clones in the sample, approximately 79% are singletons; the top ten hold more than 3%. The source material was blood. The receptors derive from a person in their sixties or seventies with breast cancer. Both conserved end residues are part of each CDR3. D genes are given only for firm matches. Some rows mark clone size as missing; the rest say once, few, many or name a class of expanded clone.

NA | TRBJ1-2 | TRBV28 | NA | CASSQGQTVGYTF | TGTGCCAGCAGCCAGGGCCAGACGGTTGGCTACACCTTC
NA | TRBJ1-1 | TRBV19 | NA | CASRGPGQPNTEAFF | TGTGCCAGTAGGGGCCCGGGACAACCGAACACTGAAGCTTTCTTT
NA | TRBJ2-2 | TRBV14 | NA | CASSQGRVPGELFF | TGTGCCAGCAGCCAAGGGAGGGTGCCCGGGGAGCTGTTTTTT
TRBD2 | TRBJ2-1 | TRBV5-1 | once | CASGTSGAYNEQFF | TGCGCCAGCGGGACTAGCGGGGCCTACAATGAGCAGTTCTTC
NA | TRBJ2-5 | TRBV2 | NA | CASSESLQTQYF | TGTGCCAGCAGTGAAAGCCTCCAGACCCAGTACTTC
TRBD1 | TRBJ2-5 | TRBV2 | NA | CASSGDSLTQYF | TGTGCCAGCAGCGGGGACAGCCTGACCCAGTACTTC
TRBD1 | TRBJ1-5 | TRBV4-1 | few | CASSQETGGDQPQHF | TGCGCCAGCAGCCAGGAAACAGGGGGGGATCAGCCCCAGCATTTT
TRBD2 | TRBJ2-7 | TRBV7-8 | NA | CASSLVGRGAKTYEQYF | TGTGCCAGCAGCCTCGTGGGGCGGGGGGCCAAGACCTACGAGCAGTACTTC
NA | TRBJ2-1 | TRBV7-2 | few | CASSLSGRGNNEQFF | TGTGCCAGCAGCTTATCCGGCCGAGGAAACAATGAGCAGTTCTTC
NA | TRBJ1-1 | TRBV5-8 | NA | CASSLLASTANTEAFF | TGTGCCAGCAGCTTGTTGGCTAGCACAGCCAACACTGAAGCTTTCTTT
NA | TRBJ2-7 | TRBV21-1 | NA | CASSKVCGGFTLEEQYF | TGTGCCAGCAGCAAAGTTTGTGGCGGGTTCACCCTGGAAGAGCAGTACTTC
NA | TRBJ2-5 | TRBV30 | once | CAWKSDPAQETQYF | TGTGCCTGGAAAAGTGATCCAGCCCAAGAGACCCAGTACTTC
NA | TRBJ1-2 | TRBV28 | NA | CASSPLGWGGNYGYTF | TGTGCCAGCAGTCCCCTCGGTTGGGGGGGTAACTATGGCTACACCTTC
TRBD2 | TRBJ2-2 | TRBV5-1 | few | CASSLTSDAGELFF | TGCGCCAGCAGCTTGACTAGCGACGCCGGGGAGCTGTTTTTT
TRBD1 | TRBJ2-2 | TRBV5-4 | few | CASSPDRRTGELFF | TGTGCCAGCAGCCCGGACAGGAGGACCGGGGAGCTGTTTTTT
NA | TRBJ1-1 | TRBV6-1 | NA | CASSASGSPRVNTEAFF | TGTGCCAGCAGTGCCTCGGGCTCTCCCAGGGTAAACACTGAAGCTTTCTTT
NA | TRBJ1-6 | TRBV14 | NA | CASSHRAYNNSPLHF | TGTGCCAGCAGCCACAGGGCGTACAATAATTCACCCCTCCACTTT
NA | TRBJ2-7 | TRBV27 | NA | CASSLTHYEQYF | TGTGCCAGCAGTTTAACCCACTACGAGCAGTACTTC
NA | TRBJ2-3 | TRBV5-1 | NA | CASSLEGAGDTQYF | TGCGCCAGCAGCTTGGAAGGCGCCGGGGATACGCAGTATTTT
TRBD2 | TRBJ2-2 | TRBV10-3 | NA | CATQRGVISGELFF | TGTGCCACCCAGCGGGGGGTGATCTCCGGGGAGCTGTTTTTT
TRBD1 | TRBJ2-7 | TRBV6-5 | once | CASSGTGLYEQYF | TGTGCCAGCTCCGGGACAGGGCTCTACGAGCAGTACTTC
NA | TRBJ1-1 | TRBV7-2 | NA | CASSQDRNTEAFF | TGTGCCAGCAGTCAGGACAGGAACACTGAAGCTTTCTTT
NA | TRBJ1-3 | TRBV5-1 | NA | CASSPQGLTASGNTIYF | TGCGCCAGCAGCCCCCAGGGTTTGACCGCCTCTGGAAACACCATATATTTT
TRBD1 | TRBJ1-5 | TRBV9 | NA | CASSPRDRGQPQHF | TGTGCCAGCAGCCCACGGGACAGGGGTCAGCCCCAGCATTTT
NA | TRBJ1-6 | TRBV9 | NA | CASSLGHVNSPLHF | TGTGCCAGCAGCCTTGGACACGTTAATTCACCCCTCCACTTT
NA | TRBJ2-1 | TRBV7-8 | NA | CASSSRTGVGRENNEQFF | TGTGCCAGCAGCTCCCGGACAGGGGTCGGGAGGGAGAACAATGAGCAGTTCTTC
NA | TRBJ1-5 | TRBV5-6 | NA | CASSLVGSNQPQHF | TGTGCCAGCAGCTTGGTGGGTAGCAATCAGCCCCAGCATTTT
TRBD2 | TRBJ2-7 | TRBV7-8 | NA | CASSFSPGLAVAYEQYF | TGTGCCAGCAGCTTTTCACCGGGACTAGCGGTAGCCTACGAGCAGTACTTC
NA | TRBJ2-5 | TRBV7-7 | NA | CASSFEGGTQYF | TGTGCTAGCAGCTTCGAGGGCGGGACCCAGTACTTC
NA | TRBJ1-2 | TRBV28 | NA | CASGGEKVNYGYTF | TGTGCCAGCGGGGGGGAGAAAGTCAACTATGGCTACACCTTC
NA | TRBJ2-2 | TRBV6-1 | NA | CASIEVGGLGGELFF | TGTGCCAGCATCGAAGTCGGGGGGCTGGGCGGGGAGCTGTTTTTT
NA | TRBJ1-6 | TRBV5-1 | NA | CASSLDQINSPLHF | TGCGCCAGCAGCTTGGATCAAATTAACTCACCCCTCCACTTT
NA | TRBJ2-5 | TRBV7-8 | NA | CASSLVLQGGETQYF | TGTGCCAGCAGCTTAGTACTACAGGGAGGAGAGACCCAGTACTTC
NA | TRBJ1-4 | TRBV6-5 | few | CATGLAAPEKLFF | TGTGCCACGGGTTTGGCGGCGCCCGAAAAACTGTTTTTT
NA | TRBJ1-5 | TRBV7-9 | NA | CAVAGAGQPQHF | TGTGCGGTGGCAGGGGCCGGTCAGCCCCAGCATTTT
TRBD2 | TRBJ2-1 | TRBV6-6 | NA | CASRSGGAADEQFF | TGTGCCAGCCGTAGCGGGGGGGCGGCCGATGAGCAGTTCTTC
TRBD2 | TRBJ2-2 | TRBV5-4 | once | CASSHRGTSGGAGELFF | TGTGCCAGCAGCCATAGGGGCACTAGCGGGGGAGCCGGGGAGCTGTTTTTT
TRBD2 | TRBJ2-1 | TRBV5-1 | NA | CASSLGLAGVDEQFF | TGCGCCAGCAGCTTGGGGCTAGCGGGAGTGGATGAGCAGTTCTTC
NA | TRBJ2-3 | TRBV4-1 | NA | CASSQETRDTQYF | TGCGCCAGCAGCCAAGAGACCCGAGATACGCAGTATTTT
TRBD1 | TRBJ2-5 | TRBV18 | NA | CASSHVTGRETQYF | TGTGCCAGCTCACATGTGACAGGGCGGGAGACCCAGTACTTC
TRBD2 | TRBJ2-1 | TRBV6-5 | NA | CASSYPAGGRDEQFF | TGTGCCAGCAGTTACCCAGCGGGAGGGAGAGATGAGCAGTTCTTC
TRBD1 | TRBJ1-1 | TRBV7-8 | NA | CASSSGQGPTEAFF | TGTGCCAGCAGTTCAGGACAGGGCCCCACTGAAGCTTTCTTT
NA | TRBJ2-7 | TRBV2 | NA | CASSRRDYEQYF | TGTGCCAGCAGCAGACGCGATTACGAGCAGTACTTC
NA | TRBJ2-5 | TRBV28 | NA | CASSLPGLGLETQYF | TGTGCCAGCAGTTTACCAGGGTTGGGGTTGGAGACCCAGTACTTC
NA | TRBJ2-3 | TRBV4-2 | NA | CASSQGGASAYTDTQYF | TGTGCCAGCAGCCAAGGGGGGGCTAGCGCCTACACAGATACGCAGTATTTT
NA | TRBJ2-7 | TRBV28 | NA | CASSSRKGASYEQYF | TGTGCCAGCAGTTCCAGAAAAGGGGCCTCCTACGAGCAGTACTTC
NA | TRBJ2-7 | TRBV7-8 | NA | CASSQRFYEQYF | TGTGCCAGCAGCCAGAGGTTCTACGAGCAGTACTTC